Described below is a single T cell receptor (beta chain) sequence and its context. Its specificity is unknown. These data come from a study of shared clonotypes between healthy human individuals. Libraries were prepared by immunoSEQ multiplex PCR; TCRdb keeps only in-frame clonotypes and omits some of them. The sample records some 2,000,000 clones, 95% being singletons. Study-wide points: Generation probabilities of non-shared clonotypes were lower (relative to those shared by all four donors).

A CD45RA+ naive subset and a CD45RA-negative memory subset were split from CD4+ cells. The CDR3 has 14 amino acids. Trimming took 2 bases from V and 5 from J, leaving 9 bases between them. Germline CDR1 is MGHRA and CDR2 is YSYEKL. This sequence joins TRBV4-1 and TRBJ2-2; D gene ambiguous. The sequencing input was naive CD4+ T cells sorted from blood. As for subset: CD45RA+ positively selected. The sequence came from a man between 18 and 35 years old in good health. CDR3 DNA: TGCGCCAGCAGCCAAATCGCAGCGACCGGGGAGCTGTTTTTT. Translation gives CASSQIAATGELFF.